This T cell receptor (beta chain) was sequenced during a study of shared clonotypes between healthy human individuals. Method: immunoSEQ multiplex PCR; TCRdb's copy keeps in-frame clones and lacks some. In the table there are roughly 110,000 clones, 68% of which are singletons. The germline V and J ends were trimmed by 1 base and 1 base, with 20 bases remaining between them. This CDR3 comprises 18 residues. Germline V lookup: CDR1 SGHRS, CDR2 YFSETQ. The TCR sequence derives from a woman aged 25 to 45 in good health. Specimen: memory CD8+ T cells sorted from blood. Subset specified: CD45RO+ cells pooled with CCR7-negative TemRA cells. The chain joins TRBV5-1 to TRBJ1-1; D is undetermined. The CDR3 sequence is CASSLNDQTSTKNTEAFF. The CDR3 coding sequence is TGCGCCAGCAGCTTGAACGACCAGACCTCGACCAAGAACACTGAAGCTTTCTTT.